The T cell receptor beta chain under discussion was sequenced for a study of T cells after yellow fever vaccination (dated by TCRdb to about 2019). At the level of the whole study: The SMART-Seq v4 Ultra Low Input RNA kit was used to prepare libraries from fractions with low cell numbers. Two healthy male donors, one aged 18 to 29 and one aged 30 to 40 years, made up the cohort. Blood was collected at multiple timepoints before and after primary and secondary immunization, and bulk PBMC replicates and cell subsets were isolated. To follow T-cell clones before and after primary and booster YFV17D yellow fever vaccination, bulk TCR alpha and beta repertoires were sequenced over time. The research as a whole found: Only a couple of donors were included in the study, so the extent to which the findings can be generalized is limited. A small fraction of clonotypes appeared in both the CD4 and CD8 compartments, likely as a result of convergent recombination. Most clones expanded after primary vaccination were re-detected after the booster (almost 97% of CD4 and 88% of CD8), suggesting broad memory maintenance. Compared with the primary T-cell response, the secondary T-cell response was faster but weaker, reaching its peak on day 5 rather than on day 15. FACS-sorted repertoires could contain abundant contaminating clonotypes from the bulk population, so computational filtering was required.

V loses 6 bases, J loses 2 bases, and the germline ends lie 14 bases apart. The CDR3 numbers 15 residues from cysteine through phenylalanine. The sequence is cut down to CDR3 DNA, 45 bases in frame from base 1. The germline V gene gives CDR1 as WSHSY and CDR2 as SAAADI. TCR cDNA was made using 5'RACE template switching, a step that added a universal primer site and unique molecular identifiers. cDNA synthesis was primed from both the TCR alpha and TCR beta constant segments. Library amplification involved two PCR steps, and the second step added sample barcodes and sequencing adapters. Sequencing of the libraries was done on either Illumina HiSeq 2500 (2x100 bp) or NovaSeq (2x150 bp). In the paper's pipeline: MIGEC handled demultiplexing of reads and collapsing into UMI consensus sequences, while MiXCR performed V(D)J alignment. Clonotypes responding to the vaccine were identified with edgeR on replicate PBMC samples, with the criteria of FDR below 0.01 and a log2 fold change above 5 up to day 15. Each bulk clonotype was labeled CD4 or CD8 based on which sequenced repertoire, CD4 or CD8, contained the clonotype at higher abundance. The public reads were reprocessed in TCRdb via fastp at Q25 and MiXCR, keeping in-frame beta chains. Identical CDR3 proteins give one entry, which carries the most common genes and DNA. The V and J calls and clone size come from TCRdb's table, not from the authors' own analysis. This sample lists about 210,000 distinct CDR3 sequences; approximately 6.3% were detected once. The leading ten clones occupy around 1% of the sample.

Interpreted using the paper, the treatment or condition label stands for: live attenuated yellow fever vaccine strain. A standard Ficoll-Paque protocol was used to isolate PBMCs from peripheral blood. CD4 and CD8 T-cell fractions were isolated with Dynabeads CD4 and CD8 positive selection kits. TriZol was used to extract RNA from bulk PBMCs, CD4 and CD8 fractions, and dextramer-positive and dextramer-negative fractions. This clonotype was seen at least ten times. Its recognized antigen is unknown. No per-base quality is available; no much larger clone lies one base away. The sample in question was CD4+ T cells sorted from PBMCs, obtained on the day of the yellow fever booster vaccination. The rearrangement combines TRBV10-2 with TRBJ1-5; TRBD1 is possibly the D segment (5 matching bases). The receptor comes from a man aged 25-45 years who received the YFV17D yellow fever vaccine. CDR3 protein: CASRTGPGGNQPQHF. Here is the DNA: TGCGCCAGCAGGACGGGGCCGGGTGGCAATCAGCCCCAGCATTTT.